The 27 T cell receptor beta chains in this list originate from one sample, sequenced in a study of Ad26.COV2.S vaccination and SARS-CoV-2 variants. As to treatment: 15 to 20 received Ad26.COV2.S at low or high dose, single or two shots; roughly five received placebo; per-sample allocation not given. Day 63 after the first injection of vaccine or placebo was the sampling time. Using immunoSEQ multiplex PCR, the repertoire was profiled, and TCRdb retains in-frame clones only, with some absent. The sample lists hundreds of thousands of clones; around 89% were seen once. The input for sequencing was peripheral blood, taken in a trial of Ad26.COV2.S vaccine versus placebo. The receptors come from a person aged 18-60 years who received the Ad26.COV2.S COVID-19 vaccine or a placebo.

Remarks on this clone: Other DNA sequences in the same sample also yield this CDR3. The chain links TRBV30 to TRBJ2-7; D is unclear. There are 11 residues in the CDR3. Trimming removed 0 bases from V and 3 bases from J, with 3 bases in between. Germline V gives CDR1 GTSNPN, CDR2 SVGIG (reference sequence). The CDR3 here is CAWSVSYEQYF. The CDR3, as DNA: TGTGCCTGGAGTGTCAGCTACGAGCAGTACTTC. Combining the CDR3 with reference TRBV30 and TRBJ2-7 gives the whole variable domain SQTIHQWPATLVQPVGSPLSLECTVEGTSNPNLYWYRQAAGRGLQLLFYSVGIGQISSEVPQNLSASRPQDRQFILSSKKLLLSDSGFYLCAWSVSYEQYFGPGTRLTVT.

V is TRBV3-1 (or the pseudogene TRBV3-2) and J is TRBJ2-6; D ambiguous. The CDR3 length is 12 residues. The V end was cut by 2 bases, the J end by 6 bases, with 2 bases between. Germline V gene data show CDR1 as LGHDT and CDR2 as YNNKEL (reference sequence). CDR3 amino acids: CASSQTANVLTF. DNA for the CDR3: TGTGCCAGCAGCCAAACGGCCAACGTCCTGACTTTC.

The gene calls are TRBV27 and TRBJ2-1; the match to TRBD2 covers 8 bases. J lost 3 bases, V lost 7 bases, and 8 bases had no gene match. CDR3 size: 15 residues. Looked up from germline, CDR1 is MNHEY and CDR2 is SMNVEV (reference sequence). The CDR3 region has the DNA TGTGCCAGCATGTATGATAGCGGGAACTACAATGAGCAGTTCTTC. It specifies CASMYDSGNYNEQFF.

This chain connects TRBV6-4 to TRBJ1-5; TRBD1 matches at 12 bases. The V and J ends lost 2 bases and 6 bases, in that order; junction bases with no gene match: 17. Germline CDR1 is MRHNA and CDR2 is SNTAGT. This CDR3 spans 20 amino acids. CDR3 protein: CASSDPPGTGGGGIPQPQHF. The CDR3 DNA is TGTGCCAGCAGTGACCCCCCCGGGACAGGGGGCGGAGGTATTCCTCAGCCCCAGCATTTT.

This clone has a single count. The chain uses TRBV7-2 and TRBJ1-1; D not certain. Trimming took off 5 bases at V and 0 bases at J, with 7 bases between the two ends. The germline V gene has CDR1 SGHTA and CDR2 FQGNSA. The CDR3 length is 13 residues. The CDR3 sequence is CASSVTVNTEAFF. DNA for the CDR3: TGTGCCAGCAGCGTTACAGTGAACACTGAAGCTTTCTTT.

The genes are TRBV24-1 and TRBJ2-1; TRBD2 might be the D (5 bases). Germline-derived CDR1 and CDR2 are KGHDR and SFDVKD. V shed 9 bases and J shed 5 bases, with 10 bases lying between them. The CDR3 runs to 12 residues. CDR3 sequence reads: CATSRGHNEQFF. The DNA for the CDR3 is TGTGCCACCTCTCGGGGTCACAATGAGCAGTTCTTC.

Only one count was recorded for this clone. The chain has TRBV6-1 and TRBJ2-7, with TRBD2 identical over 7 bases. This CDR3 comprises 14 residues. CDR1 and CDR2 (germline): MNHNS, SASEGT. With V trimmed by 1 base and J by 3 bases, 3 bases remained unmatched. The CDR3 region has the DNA TGTGCCAGCAGTGAAGGGTCTAGCGGCTACGAGCAGTACTTC. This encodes CASSEGSSGYEQYF.

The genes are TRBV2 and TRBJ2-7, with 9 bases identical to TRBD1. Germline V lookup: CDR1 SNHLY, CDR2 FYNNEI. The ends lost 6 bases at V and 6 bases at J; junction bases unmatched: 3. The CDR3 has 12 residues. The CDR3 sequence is CASSGTGIEQYF. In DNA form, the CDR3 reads TGTGCCAGCAGCGGGACAGGGATCGAGCAGTACTTC.

In DNA, the CDR3 is TGTGCCAGCAGCGCTACTGGACAGAGTTACAATGAGCAGTTCTTC. It is translated as CASSATGQSYNEQFF. This chain connects TRBV11-3 to TRBJ2-1; D possibly corresponds to TRBD1 (6 bases). Germline loops: CDR1 SGHNT, CDR2 YENEEA. The CDR3 length is 15 residues. Trimming cost V 5 bases and J 4 bases, with 15 bases left between them.

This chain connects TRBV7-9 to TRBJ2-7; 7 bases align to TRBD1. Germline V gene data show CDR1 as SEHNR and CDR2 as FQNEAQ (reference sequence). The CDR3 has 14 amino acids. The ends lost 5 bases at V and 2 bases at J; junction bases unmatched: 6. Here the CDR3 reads CASSIGTATYEQYF. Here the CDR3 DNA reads TGTGCCAGCAGCATAGGGACAGCCACCTACGAGCAGTACTTC.

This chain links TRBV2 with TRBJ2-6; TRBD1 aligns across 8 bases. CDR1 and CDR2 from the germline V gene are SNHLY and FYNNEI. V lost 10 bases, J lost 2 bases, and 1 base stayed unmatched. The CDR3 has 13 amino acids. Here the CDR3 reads CANRGTGANVLTF. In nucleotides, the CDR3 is TGTGCCAACAGGGGGACTGGGGCCAACGTCCTGACTTTC.

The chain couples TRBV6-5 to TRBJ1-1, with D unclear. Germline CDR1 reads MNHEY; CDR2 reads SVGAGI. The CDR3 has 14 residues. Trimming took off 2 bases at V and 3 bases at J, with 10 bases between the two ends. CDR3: CASSYRREDTEAFF. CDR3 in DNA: TGTGCCAGCAGTTACAGGAGGGAGGACACTGAAGCTTTCTTT.

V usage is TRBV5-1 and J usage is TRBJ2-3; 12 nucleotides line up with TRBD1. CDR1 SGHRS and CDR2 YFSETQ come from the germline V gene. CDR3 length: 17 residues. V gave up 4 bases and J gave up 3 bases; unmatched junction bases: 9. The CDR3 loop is CASSGRDRGLFTDTQYF. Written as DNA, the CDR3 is TGCGCCAGCAGCGGCCGGGACAGGGGGCTTTTTACAGATACGCAGTATTTT.

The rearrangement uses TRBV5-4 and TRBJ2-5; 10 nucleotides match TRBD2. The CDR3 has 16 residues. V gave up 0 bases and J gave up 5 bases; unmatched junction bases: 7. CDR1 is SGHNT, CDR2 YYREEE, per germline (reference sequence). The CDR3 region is CASSLAVSGRSETQYF. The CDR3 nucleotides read TGTGCCAGCAGCTTGGCAGTTAGCGGGAGGTCGGAGACCCAGTACTTC.

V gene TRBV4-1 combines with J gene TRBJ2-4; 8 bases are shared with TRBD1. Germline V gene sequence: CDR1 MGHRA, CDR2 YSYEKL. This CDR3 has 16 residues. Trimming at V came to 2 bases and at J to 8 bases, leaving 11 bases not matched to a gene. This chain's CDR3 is CASSQPRAGGLHIQYF. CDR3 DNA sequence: TGCGCCAGCAGCCAACCCAGGGCAGGGGGCCTACACATTCAGTACTTC.

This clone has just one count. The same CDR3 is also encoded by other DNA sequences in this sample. The CDR3 bases are TGTGCCAGCAGCGTAGGTCAGGCTACCTACGAGCAGTACTTC. Translating gives CASSVGQATYEQYF. The chain uses TRBV9 and TRBJ2-7; D is unclear. Germline CDR1 reads SGDLS; CDR2 reads YYNGEE. The CDR3 consists of 14 residues. Deletions cut 0 bases from V and 2 bases from J, with 9 bases between.

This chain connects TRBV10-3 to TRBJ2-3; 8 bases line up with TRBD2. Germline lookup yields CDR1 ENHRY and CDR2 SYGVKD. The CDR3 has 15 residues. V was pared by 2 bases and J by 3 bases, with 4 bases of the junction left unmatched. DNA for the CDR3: TGTGCCATCAGTGAGCTCGGGGGGGAGACAGATACGCAGTATTTT. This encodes CAISELGGETDTQYF.

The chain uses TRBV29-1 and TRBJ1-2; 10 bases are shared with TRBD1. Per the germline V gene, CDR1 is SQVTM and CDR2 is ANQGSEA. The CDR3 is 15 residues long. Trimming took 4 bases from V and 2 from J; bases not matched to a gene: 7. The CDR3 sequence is CSVAFRDRGNYGYTF. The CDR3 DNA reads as TGCAGCGTTGCCTTCCGGGACAGGGGCAACTATGGCTACACCTTC.

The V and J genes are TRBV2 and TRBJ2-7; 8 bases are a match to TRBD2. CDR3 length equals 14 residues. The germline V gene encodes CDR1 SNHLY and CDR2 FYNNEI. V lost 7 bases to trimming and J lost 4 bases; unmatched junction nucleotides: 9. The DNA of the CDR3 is TGTGCCAGCACGCGGGGGGAGGGTCGTTACGAGCAGTACTTC. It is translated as CASTRGEGRYEQYF.

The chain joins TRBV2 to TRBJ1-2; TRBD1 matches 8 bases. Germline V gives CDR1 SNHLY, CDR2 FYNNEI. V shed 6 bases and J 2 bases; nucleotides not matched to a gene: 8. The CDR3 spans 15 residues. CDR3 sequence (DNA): TGTGCCAGCAGCCGCTCCGGACAGGGAAACTATGGCTACACCTTC. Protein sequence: CASSRSGQGNYGYTF.

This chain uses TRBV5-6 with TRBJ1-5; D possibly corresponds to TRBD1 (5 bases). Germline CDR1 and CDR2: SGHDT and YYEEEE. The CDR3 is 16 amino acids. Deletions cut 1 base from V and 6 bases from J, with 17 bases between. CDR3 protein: CASSLRSWQGSQPQHF. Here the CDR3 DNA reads TGTGCCAGCAGCTTGCGGTCGTGGCAGGGTAGTCAGCCCCAGCATTTT.

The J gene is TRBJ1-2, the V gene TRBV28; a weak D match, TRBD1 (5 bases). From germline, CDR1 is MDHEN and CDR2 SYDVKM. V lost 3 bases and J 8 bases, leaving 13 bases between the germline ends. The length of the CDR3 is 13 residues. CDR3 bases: TGTGCCAGCAGTTTCCGGGGCTTTAGCGGCTACACCTTC. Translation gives CASSFRGFSGYTF.

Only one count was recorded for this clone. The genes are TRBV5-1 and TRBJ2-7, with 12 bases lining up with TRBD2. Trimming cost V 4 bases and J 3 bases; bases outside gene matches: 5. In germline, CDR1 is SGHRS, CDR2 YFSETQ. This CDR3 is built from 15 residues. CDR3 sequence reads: CASSPGLAGFYEQYF. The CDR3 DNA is TGCGCCAGCAGCCCTGGACTAGCGGGATTCTACGAGCAGTACTTC. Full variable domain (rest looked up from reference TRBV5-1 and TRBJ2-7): KAGVTQTPRYLIKTRGQQVTLSCSPISGHRSVSWYQQTPGQGLQFLFEYFSETQRNKGNFPGRFSGRQFSNSRSEMNVSTLELGDSALYLCASSPGLAGFYEQYFGPGTRLTVT.

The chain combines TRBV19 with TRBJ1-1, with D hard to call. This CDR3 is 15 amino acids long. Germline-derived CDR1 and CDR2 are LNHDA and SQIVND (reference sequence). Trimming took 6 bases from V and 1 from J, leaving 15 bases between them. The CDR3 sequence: CASRREFKGNTEAFF. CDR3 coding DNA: TGTGCCAGTAGACGGGAATTTAAGGGGAACACTGAAGCTTTCTTT.

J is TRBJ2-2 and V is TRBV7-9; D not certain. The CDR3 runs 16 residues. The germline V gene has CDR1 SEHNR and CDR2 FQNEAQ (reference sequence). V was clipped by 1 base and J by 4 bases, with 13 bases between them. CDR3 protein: CASSLERLGSTGELFF. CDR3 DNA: TGTGCCAGCAGCTTAGAACGATTGGGGTCCACCGGGGAGCTGTTTTTT.

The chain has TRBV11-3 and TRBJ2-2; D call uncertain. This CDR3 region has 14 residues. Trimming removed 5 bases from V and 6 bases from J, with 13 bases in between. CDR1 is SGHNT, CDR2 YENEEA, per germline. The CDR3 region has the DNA TGTGCCAGCAGCAGAAGTCCGGGTTCCGGGGAGCTGTTTTTT. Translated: CASSRSPGSGELFF. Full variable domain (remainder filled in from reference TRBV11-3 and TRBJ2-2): EAGVVQSPRYKIIEKKQPVAFWCNPISGHNTLYWYLQNLGQGPELLIRYENEEAVDDSQLPKDRFSAERLKGVDSTLKIQPAELGDSAVYLCASSRSPGSGELFFGEGSRLTVL.

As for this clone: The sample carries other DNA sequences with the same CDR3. Written as DNA, the CDR3 is TGTGCCAGCAGCGGGACTAGCGGATACAATGAGCAGTTCTTC. Its translation: CASSGTSGYNEQFF. The V call is TRBV9, the J call TRBJ2-1; 10 bases agree with TRBD2. This CDR3 contains 14 residues. The trim removed 3 bases at V and 4 bases at J, leaving 1 base unmatched. The germline V gene encodes CDR1 SGDLS and CDR2 YYNGEE. Full variable domain (remainder filled in from reference TRBV9 and TRBJ2-1): DSGVTQTPKHLITATGQRVTLRCSPRSGDLSVYWYQQSLDQGLQFLIQYYNGEERAKGNILERFSAQQFPDLHSELNLSSLELGDSALYFCASSGTSGYNEQFFGPGTRLTVL.